This record looks at one TCR beta chain sequence and its context. Its antigen is unknown. With 60 Vbeta and 13 Jbeta primers, the PCR was carried out. Sequenced by immunoSEQ multiplex PCR; TCRdb stores in-frame clones only, minus some. The table has some 140,000 clones, over 60% seen once. V gave up 0 bases and J gave up 1 base, with 16 bases separating them. The CDR3 consists of 18 residues. Germline V gene lookup returns CDR1 LNHDA and CDR2 SQIVND (reference sequence). This entry is derived from a study of cytomegalovirus exposure and HLA in healthy donors. Overall study: A data release that came early held around 85 million unique TCRs from HLA-typed donors.

Overall study findings and caveats: Available immune exposure information covered CMV serostatus only.

The clonotype originates from a man younger than 45 in good health and CMV-seronegative. Sequencing was carried out using PBMCs. The chain recombines TRBV19 with TRBJ2-1; D perhaps matches TRBD1 (5 bases). DNA for the CDR3: TGTGCCAGTAGTATAGATTTCGTCAGGGTGGGATCCTACAATGAGCAGTTCTTC. Translating it yields CASSIDFVRVGSYNEQFF.